Sequencing of this TCR beta chain was carried out in a study of tumor and adjacent non-tumor tissue in lung cancer. Study information: Each sample yielded a few million productive TCRbeta reads on average. Whole-study results and caveats: Tumor repertoires had a smaller top 100 clone share than normal lung.

This sample's RNA came from whole unsorted tissue. Donors were chemotherapy-naive, newly diagnosed lung cancer surgical patients in China, August–late 2014. As regards this clonotype: Its antigen is not known. A much larger clone differs from this one at a single base, so this may be a read error.

TCRbeta libraries were built with three rounds of nested PCR, modified from ARM-PCR. In TCRdb, the multiplex PCR reads were re-called with MiXCR into one record per CDR3 protein. Seen here are 120,000 to 150,000 distinct CDR3 sequences, roughly 66% observed once, and the top ten hold 15% to 20%. The junction had 8 bases not matched to a gene; V was cut back by 6 bases and J by 0 bases. The CDR3 sequence is 16 residues long. The germline V gene encodes CDR1 MNHNY and CDR2 SVGAGI (reference sequence). The sample taken for sequencing was lung tumor tissue. This TCR derives from a man in his 60s with small cell lung cancer. This chain links TRBV6-6 with TRBJ2-3; 8 bases match TRBD2. CDR3 coding DNA: TGTGCCAGCAGACAGGGACTAGGGGCTAGCACAGATACGCAGTATTTT. Its translation is CASRQGLGASTDTQYF.